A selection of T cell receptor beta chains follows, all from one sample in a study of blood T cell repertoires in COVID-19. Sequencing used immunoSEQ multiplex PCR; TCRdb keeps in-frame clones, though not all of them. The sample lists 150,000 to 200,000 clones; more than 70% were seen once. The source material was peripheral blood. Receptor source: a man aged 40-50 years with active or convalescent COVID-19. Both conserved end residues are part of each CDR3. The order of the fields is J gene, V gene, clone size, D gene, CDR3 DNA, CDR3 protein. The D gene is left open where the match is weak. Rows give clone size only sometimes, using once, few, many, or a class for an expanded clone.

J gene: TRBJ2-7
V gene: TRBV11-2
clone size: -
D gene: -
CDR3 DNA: TGTGCCAGCAGTGTTCCATTACTTACGAACGAGCAGTACTTC
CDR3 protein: CASSVPLLTNEQYF

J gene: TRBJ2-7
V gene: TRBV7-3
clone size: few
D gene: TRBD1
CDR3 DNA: TGTGCCAGCAGCAACTGGACAGGGGGCGAGCAGTACTTC
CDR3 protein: CASSNWTGGEQYF

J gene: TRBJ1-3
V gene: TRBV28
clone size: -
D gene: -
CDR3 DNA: TGTGCCAGCAGTTCCTATAGGGGGGGCGTAGGACTTGGAAACACCATATATTTT
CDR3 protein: CASSSYRGGVGLGNTIYF

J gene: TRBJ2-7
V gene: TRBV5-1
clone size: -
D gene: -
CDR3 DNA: TGCGCCAGCTCCATCGGGGGGACAGGACTATACGAGCAGTACTTC
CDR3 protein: CASSIGGTGLYEQYF

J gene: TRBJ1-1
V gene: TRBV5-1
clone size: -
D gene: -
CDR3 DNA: TGCGCCAGCAGCAAACGGACAGAAATGAACACTGAAGCTTTCTTT
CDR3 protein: CASSKRTEMNTEAFF

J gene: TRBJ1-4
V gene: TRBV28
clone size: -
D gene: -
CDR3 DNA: TGTGCCAGCAGTTCATTCGGGCAGGGGATTGAAAAACTGTTTTTT
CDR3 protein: CASSSFGQGIEKLFF

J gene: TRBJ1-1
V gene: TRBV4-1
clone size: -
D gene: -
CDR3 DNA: TGCGCCAGCAGCCAACCGATACAGGGGAACACTGAAGCTTTCTTT
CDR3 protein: CASSQPIQGNTEAFF

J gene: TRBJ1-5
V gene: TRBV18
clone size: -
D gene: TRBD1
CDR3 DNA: TGTGCCAGCTCCCGGGACAGCCATCAGCCCCAGCATTTT
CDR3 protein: CASSRDSHQPQHF

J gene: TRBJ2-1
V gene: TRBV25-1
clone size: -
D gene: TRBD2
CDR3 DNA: TGTGCCAGCAGTGAGGGGGGGATCAATGAGCAGTTCTTC
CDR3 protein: CASSEGGINEQFF

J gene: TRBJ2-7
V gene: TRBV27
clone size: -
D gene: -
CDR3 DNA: TGTGCCAGCAGCCACAGCGGGTCCCAATACTACGAGCAGTACTTC
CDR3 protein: CASSHSGSQYYEQYF

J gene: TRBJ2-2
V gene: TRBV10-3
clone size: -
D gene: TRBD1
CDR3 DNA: TGTGCCATCAGTGAGACAGGGGGCAACACCGGGGAGCTGTTTTTT
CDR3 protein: CAISETGGNTGELFF

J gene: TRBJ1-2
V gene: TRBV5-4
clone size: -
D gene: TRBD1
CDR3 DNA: TGTGCCAGCACCTCGACTGGCAGGGGGAACTATGGCTACACCTTC
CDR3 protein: CASTSTGRGNYGYTF

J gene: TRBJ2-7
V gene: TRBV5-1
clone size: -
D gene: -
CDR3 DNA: TGCGCCAGCAGCCCCGGGTCAGCTACTCCCTACGAGCAGTACTTC
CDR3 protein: CASSPGSATPYEQYF

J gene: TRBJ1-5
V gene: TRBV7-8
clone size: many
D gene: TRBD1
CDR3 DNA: TGTGCCAGCAGCTCGGGGACAGGGGTGACATATCAGCCCCAGCATTTT
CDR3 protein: CASSSGTGVTYQPQHF

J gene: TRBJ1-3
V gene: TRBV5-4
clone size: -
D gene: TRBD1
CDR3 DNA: TGTGCCAGCAGCTTGGGGTGGGGGGACAGAGTTTCTGGAAACACCATATATTTT
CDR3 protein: CASSLGWGDRVSGNTIYF

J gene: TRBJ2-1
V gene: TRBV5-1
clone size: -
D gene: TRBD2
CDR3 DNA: TGCGCCAGCAGCTTACAGCGGGGGGCCTTGTACAATGAGCAGTTCTTC
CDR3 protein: CASSLQRGALYNEQFF

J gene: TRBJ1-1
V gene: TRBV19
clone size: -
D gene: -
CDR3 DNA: TGTGCCAGTAGTATTTCCGGGAGGAACACTGAAGCTTTCTTT
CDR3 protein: CASSISGRNTEAFF

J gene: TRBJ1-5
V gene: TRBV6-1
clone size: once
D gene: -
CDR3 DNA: TGTGCCAGCAGTGATGGGGGGGCCAATCAGCCCCAGCATTTT
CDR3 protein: CASSDGGANQPQHF

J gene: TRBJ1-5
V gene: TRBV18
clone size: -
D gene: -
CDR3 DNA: TGTGCCAGCTCACCAGCGGGTCCCGGATCATCGCCCCAGCATTTT
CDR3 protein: CASSPAGPGSSPQHF

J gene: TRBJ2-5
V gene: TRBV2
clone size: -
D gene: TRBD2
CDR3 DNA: TGTGCCAGCCGGACTAGCGGGGGTACCCAGTACTTC
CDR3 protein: CASRTSGGTQYF

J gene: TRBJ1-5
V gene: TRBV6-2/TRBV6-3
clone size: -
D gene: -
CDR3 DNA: TGTGCCAGCAGTTACCCCCGCGGGGGCAGGGGCAATCAGCCCCAGCATTTT
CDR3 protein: CASSYPRGGRGNQPQHF

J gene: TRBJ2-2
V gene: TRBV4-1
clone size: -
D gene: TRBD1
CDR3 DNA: TGCGCCAGCAACCAACCAAAAGGGGGCATCACCGGGGAGCTGTTTTTT
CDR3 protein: CASNQPKGGITGELFF